This T cell receptor (beta chain) derives from a study of patients and donors after allogeneic stem cell transplantation. In TCRdb, the RT-PCR reads were re-called with MiXCR into one record per CDR3 protein. Of hundreds of thousands of distinct CDR3 sequences in the sample, around 15% were seen once. CDR1 and CDR2 (germline): ENHRY, SYGVKD. CDR3 size: 13 residues. The germline V and J ends were trimmed by 4 bases and 9 bases, with 13 bases remaining between them. This clonotype was picked up a small number of times. The rearrangement joins TRBV10-3 to TRBJ2-1; D perhaps matches TRBD2 (6 bases). Specimen: blood, either unsorted or a sorted T cell fraction (not recorded which). This receptor was obtained from a human donor who was either an allogeneic HSCT recipient or a stem cell or donor lymphocyte infusion donor (not recorded which). It is not recorded whose cells these are; they may come from a transplant donor. CDR3 sequence (DNA): TGTGCCATCAGTGGGAGGGAGACTGCTGAGCAGTTCTTC. Protein: CAISGRETAEQFF.